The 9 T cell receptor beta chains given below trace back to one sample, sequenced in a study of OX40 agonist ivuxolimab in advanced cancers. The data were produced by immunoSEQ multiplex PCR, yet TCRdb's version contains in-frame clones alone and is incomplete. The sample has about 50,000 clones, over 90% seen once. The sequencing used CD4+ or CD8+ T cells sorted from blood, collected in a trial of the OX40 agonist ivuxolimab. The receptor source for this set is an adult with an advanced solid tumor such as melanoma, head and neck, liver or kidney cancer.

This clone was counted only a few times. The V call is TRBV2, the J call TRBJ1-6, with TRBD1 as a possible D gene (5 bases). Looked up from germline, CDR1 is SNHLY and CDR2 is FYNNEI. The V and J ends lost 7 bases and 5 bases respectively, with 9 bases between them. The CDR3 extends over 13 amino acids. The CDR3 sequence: CASIQGNNSPLHF. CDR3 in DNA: TGTGCCAGCATCCAGGGCAATAATTCACCCCTCCACTTT.

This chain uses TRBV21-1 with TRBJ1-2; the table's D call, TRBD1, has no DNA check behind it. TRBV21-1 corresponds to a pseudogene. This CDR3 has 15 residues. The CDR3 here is CASSKLGSLFYGYTF. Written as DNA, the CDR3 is TGTGCCAGCAGCAAATTGGGCAGTCTTTTCTATGGCTACACCTTC.

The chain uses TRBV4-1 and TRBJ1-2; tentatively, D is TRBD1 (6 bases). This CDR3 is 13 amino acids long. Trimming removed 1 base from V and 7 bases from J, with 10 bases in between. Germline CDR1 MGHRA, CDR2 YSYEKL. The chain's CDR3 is CASSQVAGAGYTF. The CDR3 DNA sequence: TGCGCCAGCAGCCAAGTGGCAGGGGCTGGCTACACCTTC.

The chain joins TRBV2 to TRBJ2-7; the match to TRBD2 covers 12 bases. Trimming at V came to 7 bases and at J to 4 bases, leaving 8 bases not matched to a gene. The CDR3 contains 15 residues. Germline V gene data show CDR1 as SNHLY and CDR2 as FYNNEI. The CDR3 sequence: CASIRLAGVAYEQYF. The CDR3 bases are TGTGCCAGCATTCGACTAGCGGGGGTAGCATACGAGCAGTACTTC.

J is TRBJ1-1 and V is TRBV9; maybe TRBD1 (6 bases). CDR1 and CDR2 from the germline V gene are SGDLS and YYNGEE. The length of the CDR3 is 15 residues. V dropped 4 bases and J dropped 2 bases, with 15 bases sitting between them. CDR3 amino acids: CASSQTGYSNTEAFF. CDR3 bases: TGTGCCAGCAGCCAGACAGGCTATTCAAACACTGAAGCTTTCTTT.

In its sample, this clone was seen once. CDR3 amino acids: CASSTGRPHHYEQYV. As DNA, the CDR3 is TGTGCCAGCAGTACCGGACGGCCTCACCATTACGAGCAGTACGTC. V usage is TRBV6-6 and J usage is TRBJ2-7; D not resolved. V was trimmed by 5 bases and J by 4 bases, leaving 18 bases between them. Looked up from germline, CDR1 is MNHNY and CDR2 is SVGAGI (reference sequence). The CDR3 is made up of 15 amino acids.

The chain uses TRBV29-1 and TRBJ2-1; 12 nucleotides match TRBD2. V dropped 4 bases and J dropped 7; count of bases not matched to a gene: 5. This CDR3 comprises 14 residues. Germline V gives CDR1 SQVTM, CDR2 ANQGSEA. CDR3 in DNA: TGCAGCGTTGTCTCTAGCGGGGGGGCAAATGAGCAGTTCTTC. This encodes CSVVSSGGANEQFF.

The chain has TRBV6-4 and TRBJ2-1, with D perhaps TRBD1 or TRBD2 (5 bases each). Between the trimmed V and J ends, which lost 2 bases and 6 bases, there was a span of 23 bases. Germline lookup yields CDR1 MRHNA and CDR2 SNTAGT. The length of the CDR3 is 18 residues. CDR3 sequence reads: CASSDPPSTDPRGNEQFF. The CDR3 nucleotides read TGTGCCAGCAGTGACCCCCCCTCGACAGACCCTCGGGGCAATGAGCAGTTCTTC.

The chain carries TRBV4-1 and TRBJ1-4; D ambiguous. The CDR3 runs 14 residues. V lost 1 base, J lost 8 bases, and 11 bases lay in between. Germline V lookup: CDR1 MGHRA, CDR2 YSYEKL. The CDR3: CASSQGPGGEKLFF. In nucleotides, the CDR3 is TGCGCCAGCAGCCAAGGTCCAGGCGGGGAAAAACTGTTTTTT.